The present T cell receptor beta chain was sequenced within a study of T-cell reconstitution after alpha-beta-depleted transplantation in children. V lost 3 bases and J lost 4; bases outside the gene matches: 7. CDR1 and CDR2 (germline): SGHVS, FNYEAQ. The CDR3 is made up of 15 amino acids. Preparing the TCRbeta library involved the use of unique molecular identifiers. MiXCR, applied by TCRdb to the PCR reads, yields one record per CDR3 protein. This table has a few hundred thousand distinct CDR3 sequences, more than 10% appearing once. There are many counts of this clonotype. The receptor was isolated from a human donor who donated a stem cell graft to a child with Fanconi anemia. The sample consisted of PBMCs, taken from the stem cell graft. This chain uses TRBV7-6 with TRBJ2-5; TRBD2 agrees at 8 bases. In DNA form, the CDR3 reads TGTGCCAGCAGCTTCATCGGGGGGGCCGCAGAGACCCAGTACTTC. Its translation: CASSFIGGAAETQYF. The whole variable domain, filled in from reference TRBV7-6 and TRBJ2-5, reads GAGVSQSPRYKVTKRGQDVALRCDPISGHVSLYWYRQALGQGPEFLTYFNYEAQQDKSGLPNDRFSAERPEGSISTLTIQRTEQRDSAMYRCASSFIGGAAETQYFGPGTRLLVL.